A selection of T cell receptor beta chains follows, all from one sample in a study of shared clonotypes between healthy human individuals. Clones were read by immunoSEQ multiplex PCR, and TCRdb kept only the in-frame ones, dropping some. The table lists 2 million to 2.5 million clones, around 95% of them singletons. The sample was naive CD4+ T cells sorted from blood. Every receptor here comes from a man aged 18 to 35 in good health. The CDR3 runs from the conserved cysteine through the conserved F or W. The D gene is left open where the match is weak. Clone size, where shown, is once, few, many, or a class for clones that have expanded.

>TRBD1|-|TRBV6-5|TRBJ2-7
CASSYRDRVYEQYF
TGTGCCAGCAGTTACCGGGACAGGGTCTACGAGCAGTACTTC
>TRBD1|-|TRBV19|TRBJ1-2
CASSTRTGDYNYGYTF
TGTGCCAGTAGTACTCGGACAGGCGATTATAACTATGGCTACACCTTC
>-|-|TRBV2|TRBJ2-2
CASRNTGTTNTGELFF
TGTGCCAGCAGGAATACCGGGACAACGAACACCGGGGAGCTGTTTTTT
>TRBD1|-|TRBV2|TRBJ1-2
CASLFGRGNGYTF
TGTGCCAGCCTTTTCGGCAGGGGGAATGGCTACACCTTC
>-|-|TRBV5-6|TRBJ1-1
CASSGQLGRLNTEAFF
TGTGCCAGCAGCGGTCAGCTGGGACGGTTGAACACTGAAGCTTTCTTT
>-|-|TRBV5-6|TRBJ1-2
CASSPGTHGYTF
TGTGCCAGCAGCCCCGGGACCCATGGCTACACCTTC
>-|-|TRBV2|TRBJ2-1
CATGGDSPWDEQFF
TGTGCCACCGGGGGCGACTCCCCCTGGGATGAGCAGTTCTTC
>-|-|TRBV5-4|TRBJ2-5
CASSHAGIQGRETQYF
TGTGCCAGCAGCCACGCCGGGATACAGGGTCGAGAGACCCAGTACTTC
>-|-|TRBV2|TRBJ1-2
CASQRHSQGYGYTF
TGTGCCAGCCAACGTCATTCCCAGGGGTATGGCTACACCTTC
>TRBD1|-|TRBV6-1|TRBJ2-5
CASSEADRVSETQYF
TGTGCCAGCAGTGAGGCGGACAGGGTCAGCGAGACCCAGTACTTC
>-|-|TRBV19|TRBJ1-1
CASSPRQNLNTEAFF
TGTGCCAGTAGTCCCCGACAGAACCTGAACACTGAAGCTTTCTTT
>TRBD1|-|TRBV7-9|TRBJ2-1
CASSFERQGAISYNEQFF
TGTGCCAGCAGCTTTGAGAGGCAGGGGGCGATCTCTTACAATGAGCAGTTCTTC
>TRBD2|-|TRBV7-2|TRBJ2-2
CASKGLAGVGTGELFF
TGTGCCAGCAAGGGACTAGCGGGAGTAGGCACCGGGGAGCTGTTTTTT
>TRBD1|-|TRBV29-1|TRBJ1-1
CSVGQGVGGTEAFF
TGCAGCGTTGGACAGGGGGTAGGGGGCACTGAAGCTTTCTTT
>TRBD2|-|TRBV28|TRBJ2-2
CASSSLAGHTGELFF
TGTGCCAGCAGTTCCCTAGCGGGGCACACCGGGGAGCTGTTTTTT
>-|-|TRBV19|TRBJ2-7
CASSISANEQYF
TGTGCCAGTAGTATATCGGCAAACGAGCAGTACTTC
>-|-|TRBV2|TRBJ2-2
CASRRDTRPTNTGELFF
TGTGCCAGCAGGCGGGACACTAGACCAACGAACACCGGGGAGCTGTTTTTT
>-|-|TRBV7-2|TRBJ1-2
CASSSRAYGYTF
TGTGCCAGCAGCTCGAGGGCCTATGGCTACACCTTC
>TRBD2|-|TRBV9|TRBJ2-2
CASSPGTSGRLTGELFF
TGTGCCAGCAGCCCAGGGACTAGCGGGAGGCTCACCGGGGAGCTGTTTTTT
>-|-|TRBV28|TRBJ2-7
CASSLGGGLNEQYF
TGTGCCAGCAGTTTAGGGGGGGGCCTGAACGAGCAGTACTTC
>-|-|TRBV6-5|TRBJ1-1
CASSYLGRGKGTEAFF
TGTGCCAGCAGTTACCTTGGGAGGGGAAAGGGCACTGAAGCTTTCTTT
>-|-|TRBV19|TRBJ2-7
CASSLGRASYEQYF
TGTGCCAGTAGCCTCGGCAGGGCGTCCTACGAGCAGTACTTC
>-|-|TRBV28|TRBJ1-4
CATLGAANEKLFF
TGTGCCACCCTTGGGGCGGCTAATGAAAAACTGTTTTTT
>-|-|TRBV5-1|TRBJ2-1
CASSLVPGFYNEQFF
TGCGCCAGCAGCTTGGTCCCGGGGTTCTACAATGAGCAGTTCTTC
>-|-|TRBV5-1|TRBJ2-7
CASSSTGPSSYEQYF
TGCGCCAGCAGCTCGACGGGTCCGAGCTCCTACGAGCAGTACTTC
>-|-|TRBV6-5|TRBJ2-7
CASSYSRQPDYEQYF
TGTGCCAGCAGTTACTCGAGGCAGCCCGACTACGAGCAGTACTTC
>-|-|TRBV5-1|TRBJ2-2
CASSTANTGELFF
TGCGCCAGCAGCACAGCGAACACCGGGGAGCTGTTTTTT
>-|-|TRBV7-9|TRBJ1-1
CASWGQGSTEAFF
TGTGCCAGCTGGGGTCAGGGAAGCACTGAAGCTTTCTTT
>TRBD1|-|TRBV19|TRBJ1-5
CASSLPGTGGPLPQHF
TGTGCCAGTAGTTTGCCCGGGACAGGGGGCCCCCTGCCCCAGCATTTT
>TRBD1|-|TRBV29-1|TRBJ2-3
CSVEKTGGIDTQYF
TGCAGCGTTGAAAAGACAGGGGGGATAGATACGCAGTATTTT
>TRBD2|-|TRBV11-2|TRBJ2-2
CASRSRGLATGELFF
TGTGCCAGCAGGTCGCGCGGACTAGCCACCGGGGAGCTGTTTTTT
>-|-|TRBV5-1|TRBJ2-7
CASSWGTGIYEQYF
TGCGCCAGCAGTTGGGGGACGGGTATTTACGAGCAGTACTTC
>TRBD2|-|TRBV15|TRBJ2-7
CATTPGTSGRPHEQYF
TGTGCCACCACTCCCGGGACTAGCGGGAGACCACACGAGCAGTACTTC
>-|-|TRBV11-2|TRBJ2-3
CASSLVIAGTDTQYF
TGTGCCAGCAGCTTAGTGATAGCAGGGACAGATACGCAGTATTTT
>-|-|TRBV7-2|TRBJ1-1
CASSLRQGLNTEAFF
TGTGCCAGCAGCTTACGGCAGGGTCTGAACACTGAAGCTTTCTTT
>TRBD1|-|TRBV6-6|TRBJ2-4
CASSTGGEIVKNIQYF
TGTGCCAGCAGCACAGGGGGCGAAATAGTCAAAAACATTCAGTACTTC
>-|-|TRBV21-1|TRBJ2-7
CASSKAGEVAHEQYF
TGTGCCAGCAGCAAAGCTGGGGAGGTCGCCCACGAGCAGTACTTC
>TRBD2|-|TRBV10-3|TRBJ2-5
CATGVAGNQETQYF
TGTGCCACCGGGGTAGCGGGGAACCAAGAGACCCAGTACTTC
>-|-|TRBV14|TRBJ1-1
CASGAGTNTEAFF
TGTGCCAGCGGGGCAGGGACGAACACTGAAGCTTTCTTT
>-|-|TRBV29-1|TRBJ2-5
CSVCWTVQETQYF
TGCAGCGTGTGCTGGACAGTACAAGAGACCCAGTACTTC
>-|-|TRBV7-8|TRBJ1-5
CASSPNPQPQHF
TGTGCCAGCAGCCCAAACCCGCAGCCCCAGCATTTT
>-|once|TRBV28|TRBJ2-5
CASHRNSPQETQYF
TGTGCCAGCCACAGAAACAGTCCCCAAGAGACCCAGTACTTC
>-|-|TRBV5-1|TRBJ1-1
CASSLGGAGAAFF
TGCGCCAGCAGCTTGGGAGGGGCAGGGGCGGCTTTCTTT
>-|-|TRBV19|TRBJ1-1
CASSIVWEGEAFF
TGTGCCAGTAGTATAGTTTGGGAAGGTGAAGCTTTCTTT
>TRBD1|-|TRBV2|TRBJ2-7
CASTLTGTGSYEQYF
TGTGCCAGCACCTTAACCGGGACAGGCTCCTACGAGCAGTACTTC